These T cell receptor beta chains were read from a single sample in a study of shared clonotypes between healthy human individuals. The data were produced by immunoSEQ multiplex PCR, yet TCRdb's version contains in-frame clones alone and is incomplete. The sample has around 600,000 clones, around 97% seen once. Sequenced input: naive CD4+ T cells sorted from blood. Every receptor here comes from a woman aged 25 to 39 in good health. Both conserved end residues are part of each CDR3. A D gene is named only where the DNA matches it firmly. A clone size is listed for some rows: how often the clone was seen (once, few, many), or a class if it is expanded.

V: TRBV7-9
D: .
size: .
J: TRBJ2-2
DNA: TGTGCCAGCAGCTTAATCCCGACGGACAACACCGGGGAGCTGTTTTTT
CDR3: CASSLIPTDNTGELFF

V: TRBV27
D: TRBD1
size: .
J: TRBJ2-3
DNA: TGTGCCAGCAGTTCGGGACAGACAGATACGCAGTATTTT
CDR3: CASSSGQTDTQYF

V: TRBV6-1
D: .
size: once
J: TRBJ1-5
DNA: TGTGCCAGCAGCCCAATGGGGGGTGGTAATCAGCCCCAGCATTTT
CDR3: CASSPMGGGNQPQHF

V: TRBV25-1
D: .
size: .
J: TRBJ2-5
DNA: TGTGCCAGCTCCCTTTACCAGGGAGAAGAGACCCAGTACTTC
CDR3: CASSLYQGEETQYF

V: TRBV6-1
D: .
size: .
J: TRBJ2-3
DNA: TGTGCCACCTATCCGCAGGGCAAGGGCACAGATACGCAGTATTTT
CDR3: CATYPQGKGTDTQYF

V: TRBV6-1
D: TRBD2
size: .
J: TRBJ2-7
DNA: TGTGCCAGCAAGTCACTAGCGGGTTCGACCTACGAGCAGTACTTC
CDR3: CASKSLAGSTYEQYF

V: TRBV21-1
D: .
size: .
J: TRBJ2-3
DNA: TGTGCCAGCAGCATCTCCCGGCCCGGACTGACTAGCACAGATACGCAGTATTTT
CDR3: CASSISRPGLTSTDTQYF

V: TRBV5-6
D: .
size: .
J: TRBJ2-7
DNA: TGTGCCAGCAGCTTGGCCCCCTCAGGTACGTCCTACGAGCAGTACTTC
CDR3: CASSLAPSGTSYEQYF

V: TRBV11-3
D: .
size: .
J: TRBJ2-2
DNA: TGTGCCAGCAGCCCAGCCCACGGCGCCGCGAACACCGGGGAGCTGTTTTTT
CDR3: CASSPAHGAANTGELFF

V: TRBV7-9
D: .
size: .
J: TRBJ2-2
DNA: TGTGCCAGCAGCTTAATAGGGGCCGGGGAGCTGTTTTTT
CDR3: CASSLIGAGELFF

V: TRBV20-1
D: .
size: once
J: TRBJ2-1
DNA: TGCAGTGCTAGGAGTAATGAGCAGTTCTTC
CDR3: CSARSNEQFF

V: TRBV4-2
D: .
size: .
J: TRBJ2-2
DNA: TGTGCCAGCAGCCAGGAGAGGCCTGTTAGGACCGGGGAGCTGTTTTTT
CDR3: CASSQERPVRTGELFF

V: TRBV9
D: .
size: once
J: TRBJ1-6
DNA: TGTGCCAGCAGCGCCGGGAATCAGGGATCACCCCTCCACTTT
CDR3: CASSAGNQGSPLHF

V: TRBV13
D: TRBD2
size: .
J: TRBJ2-5
DNA: TGTGCCAGCAGGGCTAGCGGGAGGTACGGGCAGTACTTC
CDR3: CASRASGRYGQYF

V: TRBV19
D: TRBD1
size: .
J: TRBJ2-1
DNA: TGTGCCAGTAGTATGGACAGGGAGCAGTTCTTC
CDR3: CASSMDREQFF

V: TRBV4-2
D: TRBD2
size: .
J: TRBJ2-3
DNA: TGTGCCAGCAGCCCTGGACTAGCGGGAGGGACAGATACGCAGTATTTT
CDR3: CASSPGLAGGTDTQYF

V: TRBV19
D: .
size: .
J: TRBJ1-6
DNA: TGTGCCAGTAGTGCGGACACGGCTATCCACTTT
CDR3: CASSADTAIHF

V: TRBV6-1
D: .
size: once
J: TRBJ2-4
DNA: TGTGCCAGCACTGAGGAGACTAGACAAAACATTCAGTACTTC
CDR3: CASTEETRQNIQYF

V: TRBV6-1
D: TRBD1
size: .
J: TRBJ2-7
DNA: TGTGCCAGCAGTAGACAGGGCTACGAGCAGTACTTC
CDR3: CASSRQGYEQYF

V: TRBV7-4
D: TRBD1
size: .
J: TRBJ2-1
DNA: TGTGCCAGCAGCTTAGCTCGTAGACAGGGATTCTACAATGAGCAGTTCTTC
CDR3: CASSLARRQGFYNEQFF

V: TRBV6-6
D: .
size: .
J: TRBJ1-1
DNA: TGTGCCAGTGGAAACGACGGACAGAAAGCTTTCTTT
CDR3: CASGNDGQKAFF

V: TRBV5-1
D: .
size: .
J: TRBJ2-3
DNA: TGCGCCAGCAGCTTGGTGAGGGGGAACACAGATACGCAGTATTTT
CDR3: CASSLVRGNTDTQYF

V: TRBV7-2
D: .
size: .
J: TRBJ2-7
DNA: TGTGCCAGCAGCTTAGACGGCGGCTCCTACGAGCAGTACTTC
CDR3: CASSLDGGSYEQYF

V: TRBV28
D: .
size: .
J: TRBJ2-1
DNA: TGTGCTCACAAAACCACGGCCCCGGGTAAGGAGCGGTGGAATGAGCAGTTCTTC
CDR3: CAHKTTAPGKERWNEQFF

V: TRBV5-1
D: .
size: .
J: TRBJ2-2
DNA: TGCGCCAGCAGCTCCCAGTTACGTTCGAACACCGGGGAGCTGTTTTTT
CDR3: CASSSQLRSNTGELFF

V: TRBV6-1
D: .
size: .
J: TRBJ2-6
DNA: TGTGCCAGCAGTGAAACACCAGCTACTGGGGCCAACGTCCTGACTTTC
CDR3: CASSETPATGANVLTF

V: TRBV6-6
D: .
size: .
J: TRBJ1-1
DNA: TGTGCCAGCACCCGTATCCCGAACACTGAAGCTTTCTTT
CDR3: CASTRIPNTEAFF

V: TRBV7-8
D: TRBD1
size: .
J: TRBJ1-2
DNA: TGTGCCAGCAGCTTAACCCCCGTCCGCCAGGGGGAGAATGGCTACACCTTC
CDR3: CASSLTPVRQGENGYTF

V: TRBV6-1
D: .
size: .
J: TRBJ2-5
DNA: TGTGCCAGCAGTGGGGTGGAGACCCAGTACTTC
CDR3: CASSGVETQYF

V: TRBV27
D: TRBD2
size: .
J: TRBJ2-5
DNA: TGTGCCAGCAAATTCGGGGGAGGGGAGACCCAGTACTTC
CDR3: CASKFGGGETQYF

V: TRBV29-1
D: TRBD2
size: .
J: TRBJ2-3
DNA: TGCAGCGTCCGCGGACTAGCGGCTATCACAGATACGCAGTATTTT
CDR3: CSVRGLAAITDTQYF

V: TRBV5-6
D: .
size: .
J: TRBJ1-4
DNA: TGTGCCAGCAGCTACCTGGGGGTTGGAACTAATGAAAAACTGTTTTTT
CDR3: CASSYLGVGTNEKLFF

V: TRBV18
D: .
size: .
J: TRBJ2-1
DNA: TGTGCCAGCTCGTTCGAGGATGAGCAGTTCTTC
CDR3: CASSFEDEQFF

V: TRBV18
D: TRBD2
size: few
J: TRBJ2-7
DNA: TGTGCCAGCTCACCGGGACTAGCGGGAGGATACGAGCAGTACTTC
CDR3: CASSPGLAGGYEQYF

V: TRBV28
D: .
size: .
J: TRBJ2-7
DNA: TGTGCCAGCAGTTTATTTCAGAAAGGCGAGCAGTACTTC
CDR3: CASSLFQKGEQYF

V: TRBV5-6
D: .
size: .
J: TRBJ2-7
DNA: TGTGCCAGCAGCCCTGACGGAACCTACGAGCAGTACTTC
CDR3: CASSPDGTYEQYF

V: TRBV19
D: TRBD1
size: once
J: TRBJ2-5
DNA: TGTGCCAGTAGTAGGGACAGACGAGAGACCCAGTACTTC
CDR3: CASSRDRRETQYF

V: TRBV5-4
D: TRBD1
size: .
J: TRBJ1-1
DNA: TGTGCCAGCAGCTTATACGGGACAGGGGACGTAGAAGCTTTCTTT
CDR3: CASSLYGTGDVEAFF

V: TRBV9
D: TRBD1
size: .
J: TRBJ1-1
DNA: TGTGCCAGCAGCGTAGATCAGGGGGCGAACACTGAAGCTTTCTTT
CDR3: CASSVDQGANTEAFF

V: TRBV6-6
D: .
size: .
J: TRBJ1-5
DNA: TGTGCCAGCAGTTACCAAGGGACACCGGGTCAGCCCCAGCATTTT
CDR3: CASSYQGTPGQPQHF